These 15 T cell receptor beta chains originate from one sample sequenced in a study of OX40 agonist ivuxolimab in advanced cancers. Here immunoSEQ multiplex PCR was the method, and the copy in TCRdb shows in-frame clones only, minus some. The sample shows about 72,000 clones, about 88% of them seen only once. The sequenced sample was CD4+ or CD8+ T cells sorted from blood, obtained in a trial of the OX40 agonist ivuxolimab. The receptors here all came from an adult with an advanced solid tumor such as melanoma, head and neck, liver or kidney cancer.

The genes are TRBV19 and TRBJ1-5, with TRBD1 as a possible D gene (6 bases). CDR1 is LNHDA and CDR2 is SQIVND in the germline V gene (reference sequence). The V and J ends lost 5 bases and 6 bases respectively, with 29 bases between them. The CDR3 loop spans 19 amino acids. As DNA, the CDR3 is TGTGCCAGTAGTCCGGTGCCCGGTCTGGCAGGGACATTTTTTCAGCCCCAGCATTTT. Its protein is CASSPVPGLAGTFFQPQHF.

The chain couples TRBV5-6 to TRBJ1-2, with 9 bases that match TRBD1. V gave up 7 bases and J gave up 3 bases; unmatched junction bases: 7. In germline, CDR1 is SGHDT, CDR2 YYEEEE. The CDR3 runs to 14 residues. DNA for the CDR3: TGTGCCAGCGGGGGGGGACAGGGTTACTATGGCTACACCTTC. Its translation is CASGGGQGYYGYTF.

The CDR3 sequence: CASSSRASSGNTIYF. The CDR3, as DNA: TGCGCCAGCAGCTCTCGGGCGTCCTCTGGAAACACCATATATTTT. This sequence joins TRBV5-1 and TRBJ1-3; no reliable D call. With 3 bases removed from V and 0 bases from J, the gap between germline ends came to 10 bases. In germline, CDR1 is SGHRS, CDR2 YFSETQ. The length of the CDR3 is 15 residues.

V and J are TRBV11-2 and TRBJ1-6; 7 bases match TRBD1. The J segment lost 9 bases and the V segment lost 4 bases, leaving 12 bases of the junction unmatched. Germline V gene lookup returns CDR1 SGHAT and CDR2 FQNNGV. The CDR3 totals 16 residues. The CDR3 bases are TGTGCCAGCAGCTCGTTCGGGGCAGGGGGGTTTTCACCCCTCCACTTT. This encodes CASSSFGAGGFSPLHF.

V gene TRBV5-1 combines with J gene TRBJ2-7; D perhaps matches TRBD1 (6 bases). Germline-derived CDR1 and CDR2 are SGHRS and YFSETQ. Trimming left V 5 bases short and J 3 bases short, with 12 bases between. The CDR3 has 13 amino acids. CDR3 sequence reads: CASRGQGLYEQYF. In DNA, the CDR3 is TGCGCCAGCAGGGGGCAGGGGCTCTACGAGCAGTACTTC.

CDR3 bases: TGTGCCAGTAGTAAAAACAGGGGGATTATCAATCAGCCCCAGCATTTT. This sequence encodes CASSKNRGIINQPQHF. The chain has TRBV19 and TRBJ1-5; 8 positions agree with TRBD1. CDR3 size: 16 residues. The germline CDR1 and CDR2 sequences are LNHDA and SQIVND (reference sequence). V trimming: 4 bases; J trimming: 3 bases; junction bases outside the gene matches: 8.

The CDR3 here is CASSGGQWNTEAFF. For the CDR3, the DNA is TGTGCCAGTAGTGGGGGACAGTGGAACACTGAAGCTTTCTTT. This chain joins TRBV19 and TRBJ1-1, with 7 bases matching TRBD1. The germline V gene encodes CDR1 LNHDA and CDR2 SQIVND (reference sequence). The CDR3 covers 14 residues. The ends lost 5 bases at V and 1 base at J; junction bases unmatched: 4. Drawing the rest from reference TRBV19 and TRBJ1-1, the complete variable domain is DGGITQSPKYLFRKEGQNVTLSCEQNLNHDAMYWYRQDPGQGLRLIYYSQIVNDFQKGDIAEGYSVSREKKESFPLTVTSAQKNPTAFYLCASSGGQWNTEAFFGQGTRLTVV.

The rearrangement links TRBV28 to TRBJ2-1, with 8 bases aligning to TRBD2. The germline CDR1 and CDR2 sequences are MDHEN and SYDVKM. This CDR3 is built from 15 residues. The J segment lost 4 bases and the V segment lost 6 bases, leaving 8 bases of the junction unmatched. The CDR3, as DNA: TGTGCCAGCAGAGCTACTAGCGGATATTACAATGAGCAGTTCTTC. Its protein is CASRATSGYYNEQFF.

The chain combines TRBV10-3 with TRBJ1-2; D ambiguous. The CDR3 spans 15 residues. The V and J ends lost 0 bases and 4 bases respectively, with 12 bases between them. Germline V gene data show CDR1 as ENHRY and CDR2 as SYGVKD. This CDR3 is CAISESIREGYGYTF. The CDR3 region has the DNA TGTGCCATCAGTGAGTCGATTCGGGAGGGCTATGGCTACACCTTC.

The table lists this clone with a count of one. The J gene is TRBJ2-2, the V gene TRBV7-9; TRBD1 aligns across 8 bases. CDR1 and CDR2 (germline): SEHNR, FQNEAQ (reference sequence). J gave up 3 bases and V 6 bases, and 9 bases lay outside the gene matches. The CDR3 has 16 amino acids. Written as DNA, the CDR3 is TGTGCCAGCAGGACCGGACAGGGTAGAGACACCGGGGAGCTGTTTTTT. Protein: CASRTGQGRDTGELFF.

The chain carries TRBV10-3 and TRBJ2-1; D unresolved. CDR3 length: 13 amino acids. The germline CDR1 and CDR2 sequences are ENHRY and SYGVKD. The V end lost 5 bases, the J end lost 5 bases, and 10 bases lay between the germline ends. CDR3 loop: CAISLPANNEQFF. The DNA of the CDR3 is TGTGCCATCAGTCTACCAGCAAACAATGAGCAGTTCTTC.

The CDR3 region has the DNA TGCGCCAGCAGCTTCGGGGGACTAGCGACCTACGAGCAGTACTTC. Its translation: CASSFGGLATYEQYF. V usage is TRBV5-1 and J usage is TRBJ2-7; 10 nucleotides agree with TRBD2. Looked up from germline, CDR1 is SGHRS and CDR2 is YFSETQ. The CDR3 length is 15 residues. V shed 2 bases and J 2 bases; nucleotides not matched to a gene: 4. Full variable domain (remainder filled in from reference TRBV5-1 and TRBJ2-7): KAGVTQTPRYLIKTRGQQVTLSCSPISGHRSVSWYQQTPGQGLQFLFEYFSETQRNKGNFPGRFSGRQFSNSRSEMNVSTLELGDSALYLCASSFGGLATYEQYFGPGTRLTVT.

CDR3 protein: CASSVHPGSYEQYF. DNA of the CDR3: TGTGCCAGCAGCGTACATCCAGGTTCCTACGAGCAGTACTTC. The gene calls are TRBV9 and TRBJ2-7; D gene ambiguous. CDR3 length equals 14 residues. The ends were cut back, 1 base at V and 1 base at J, with 9 bases in the middle. Germline V lookup: CDR1 SGDLS, CDR2 YYNGEE.

The chain links TRBV18 to TRBJ2-1; D ambiguous. The germline V gene encodes CDR1 KGHSH and CDR2 LQKENI. V was trimmed by 0 bases and J by 6 bases, leaving 9 bases between them. The CDR3 is 14 residues long. CDR3 DNA: TGTGCCAGCTCACCACCATCTAAGGGCAATGAGCAGTTCTTC. Translating it yields CASSPPSKGNEQFF.

This chain uses TRBV7-2 with TRBJ2-7, with D maybe TRBD1 (5 bases). CDR3 size: 16 residues. V gave up 5 bases and J gave up 2 bases, with 19 bases separating them. CDR1 SGHTA and CDR2 FQGNSA come from the germline V gene. The CDR3 coding sequence is TGTGCCAGCAGCCTAACCCGGACATCCGTGACCTACGAGCAGTACTTC. Amino acids: CASSLTRTSVTYEQYF.